Presented here are 26 T cell receptor beta chains from one specimen sequenced in a study of T-cell memory formation after mild COVID-19. TCRdb used MiXCR to reprocess the 5' RACE reads, holding one entry per CDR3 protein. This repertoire shows about 190,000 distinct CDR3 sequences, around 19% found once; its top ten account for 2.4%. Sequenced: PBMCs or a T cell subset sorted from them (not recorded which). Every receptor here comes from an adult woman who had mild COVID-19 (a few samples of this study predate the infection). Cell type and time point are not known.

The J gene is TRBJ1-2, the V gene TRBV7-8; TRBD1 matches at 11 bases. Trimming at V came to 4 bases and at J to 8 bases, leaving 12 bases not matched to a gene. The CDR3 is made up of 16 amino acids. Germline V gene sequence: CDR1 SGHVS, CDR2 FQNEAQ. The CDR3: CASSSTRGQGVNGYTF. Here the CDR3 DNA reads TGTGCCAGCAGCTCGACCCGGGGACAGGGGGTAAACGGCTACACCTTC.

The chain carries TRBV5-4 and TRBJ2-1, with 8 bases matching TRBD2. CDR1 SGHNT and CDR2 YYREEE come from the germline V gene (reference sequence). CDR3 length equals 15 residues. Germline trimming cut 4 bases from V and 5 bases from J; bases unmatched to any gene: 8. The CDR3 coding sequence is TGTGCCAGCAGCCTCAGCGGGAGACGAAACAATGAGCAGTTCTTC. This gives the protein CASSLSGRRNNEQFF.

J is TRBJ2-6 and V is TRBV9; D unresolved. The CDR3 extends over 14 amino acids. From germline, CDR1 is SGDLS and CDR2 YYNGEE. V lost 2 bases and J lost 3, with 6 bases in between. CDR3 protein: CASSVRLGANVLTF. DNA of the CDR3: TGTGCCAGCAGCGTCAGGCTTGGGGCCAACGTCCTGACTTTC.

This clonotype was recorded many times. The gene calls are TRBV9 and TRBJ2-7; 9 bases are a match to TRBD1. CDR1 is SGDLS and CDR2 is YYNGEE in the germline V gene. This CDR3 comprises 15 residues. The ends lost 5 bases at V and 4 bases at J; junction bases unmatched: 10. CDR3 region: CASSTGTGHVYEQYF. The CDR3 nucleotides read TGTGCCAGCAGTACCGGGACAGGGCATGTGTACGAGCAGTACTTC.

This chain uses TRBV5-1 with TRBJ2-2; D not certain. The CDR3 has 14 amino acids. Germline CDR1 reads SGHRS; CDR2 reads YFSETQ. The V end lost 0 bases, the J end lost 6 bases, and 9 bases lay between the germline ends. CDR3 amino acids: CASSLDGSPGELFF. The CDR3 region has the DNA TGCGCCAGCAGCTTGGACGGTTCACCCGGGGAGCTGTTTTTT.

Sample share makes this clonotype medium-sized (0.01 to 0.1%). The chain couples TRBV7-9 to TRBJ2-3; perhaps D is TRBD1 or TRBD2 (5 bases each). The CDR3 sequence is 15 residues long. The germline CDR1 and CDR2 sequences are SEHNR and FQNEAQ (reference sequence). V shed 6 bases and J shed 2 bases, with 15 bases lying between them. The CDR3 region has the DNA TGTGCCAGCAGAAGGGACCCCCTCCACACAGATACGCAGTATTTT. It translates to CASRRDPLHTDTQYF.

This clonotype was seen a few times. The chain uses TRBV5-1 and TRBJ1-3; tentatively, D is TRBD1 (6 bases). Germline-derived CDR1 and CDR2 are SGHRS and YFSETQ. Trimming removed 0 bases at V and 0 bases at J, with 10 bases between. This CDR3 has 16 amino acids. As DNA, the CDR3 is TGCGCCAGCAGCTTGGAGGGGGTTACCTCTGGAAACACCATATATTTT. Protein sequence: CASSLEGVTSGNTIYF.

The gene calls are TRBV21-1 and TRBJ2-7; the table calls TRBD2, which could not be checked here. TRBV21-1 is a known pseudogene. The CDR3 totals 15 residues. CDR3 residues: CASTLSGRFSYEQYF. CDR3 DNA: TGTGCCAGCACCCTTAGCGGGAGGTTTTCCTACGAGCAGTACTTC.

V and J are TRBV20-1 and TRBJ2-5; D unresolved. V was trimmed by 1 base and J by 1 base, leaving 7 bases between them. The CDR3 is 13 residues long. CDR1 is DFQATT and CDR2 is SNEGSKA in the germline V gene (reference sequence). In DNA form, the CDR3 reads TGCAGTGCTAGAGGGTGGACCCAAGAGACCCAGTACTTC. Protein: CSARGWTQETQYF.

The chain uses TRBV5-1 and TRBJ2-3, with D hard to call. CDR3 size: 13 residues. Germline V gene data show CDR1 as SGHRS and CDR2 as YFSETQ. Trimming pared 0 bases from V and 6 bases from J, leaving 8 bases between. The CDR3 loop reads CASSLAGEDTQYF. In nucleotides, the CDR3 is TGCGCCAGCAGCTTGGCCGGCGAGGATACGCAGTATTTT.

This clonotype was counted between two and nine times. Here the CDR3 DNA reads TGTGCCAGCAGCCAACACAGGGGAAGCCACGAGCAGTACTTC. Translation gives CASSQHRGSHEQYF. V gene TRBV7-9 combines with J gene TRBJ2-7; 7 bases are shared with TRBD1. From germline, CDR1 is SEHNR and CDR2 FQNEAQ (reference sequence). The V gene end was trimmed by 5 bases and the J gene end by 5 bases; junction bases not matched to a gene: 9. The CDR3 has 14 residues.

This chain uses TRBV25-1 with TRBJ1-1; D unclear. Germline V gives CDR1 MGHDK, CDR2 SYGVNS. CDR3 size: 15 residues. V lost 1 base and J lost 5, with 14 bases in between. This chain's CDR3 is CASSELSGFGTEAFF. The CDR3 DNA reads as TGTGCCAGCAGTGAATTGAGCGGGTTCGGGACTGAAGCTTTCTTT.

At least ten counts were recorded for this clonotype. This rearrangement joins TRBV12-3 or TRBV12-4 to TRBJ1-1; D remains ambiguous. The length of the CDR3 is 12 residues. V lost 3 bases to trimming and J lost 3 bases, with 5 bases between them. CDR3 in DNA: TGTGCCAGCAGTTTGTGGGACACTGAAGCTTTCTTT. Its translation is CASSLWDTEAFF.

This clonotype appeared a few times. The rearrangement uses TRBV12-3 or TRBV12-4 and TRBJ2-7, with TRBD2 matching over 7 bases. The CDR3 runs to 17 residues. The J segment lost 1 base and the V segment lost 6 bases, leaving 15 bases of the junction unmatched. The CDR3 DNA sequence: TGTGCCAGCAGCCGTACTTATAAGCGGGAAGGGTCCTACGAGCAGTACTTC. It translates to CASSRTYKREGSYEQYF.

This clonotype was picked up a small number of times. The V call is TRBV6-6, the J call TRBJ1-1; TRBD1 might be the D (5 bases). With 6 bases removed from V and 1 base from J, the gap between germline ends came to 9 bases. The length of the CDR3 is 13 residues. The germline gives CDR1 MNHNY, CDR2 SVGAGI (reference sequence). DNA for the CDR3: TGTGCCAGCAGCCAGGGCTGGAACACTGAAGCTTTCTTT. Translating it yields CASSQGWNTEAFF.

The V gene is TRBV7-8, the J gene TRBJ2-1, with 13 bases matching TRBD2. Germline V CDR1 and CDR2: SGHVS, FQNEAQ. This CDR3 region has 15 residues. Germline trimming cut 4 bases from V and 12 bases from J; bases unmatched to any gene: 9. CDR3 nucleotide sequence: TGTGCCAGCAGCTCCCCGGGACTAGCGGGGATCGTGCAGTTCTTC. Amino acids: CASSSPGLAGIVQFF.

The rearrangement uses TRBV24-1 and TRBJ2-3, with D maybe TRBD2 (5 bases). Germline CDR1 KGHDR, CDR2 SFDVKD. The CDR3 has 16 residues. V dropped 4 bases and J dropped 3 bases, with 16 bases sitting between them. This CDR3 is CATSDYARGLTDTQYF. In DNA, the CDR3 is TGTGCCACCAGTGACTACGCGAGAGGGTTGACAGATACGCAGTATTTT.

This clonotype counts as medium-sized. The chain links TRBV20-1 to TRBJ1-5, with D hard to call. CDR1 DFQATT and CDR2 SNEGSKA come from the germline V gene (reference sequence). CDR3 length: 13 amino acids. V shed 3 bases and J shed 0 bases, with 6 bases lying between them. The DNA of the CDR3 is TGCAGTGCTAGTCCCTATAGCAATCAGCCCCAGCATTTT. Amino acid sequence: CSASPYSNQPQHF.

This clonotype was counted a few times. For the CDR3, the DNA is TGTGCCAGCAGCCAAGGCCCTACTAGCGGGAGCGCCCACGAGCAGTTCTTC. Its protein product is CASSQGPTSGSAHEQFF. The chain is built from TRBV4-2 and TRBJ2-1, with 11 bases matching TRBD2. Germline V lookup: CDR1 LGHNA, CDR2 YNFKEQ. The CDR3 has 17 residues. Unmatched junction bases numbered 12, after V lost 1 base and J lost 10 bases.

In this sample, this clonotype turned up many times. V and J are TRBV24-1 and TRBJ2-7, with TRBD1 identical over 8 bases. The CDR3 loop spans 16 amino acids. V lost 5 bases, J lost 2 bases, and 10 bases stayed unmatched. Germline V lookup: CDR1 KGHDR, CDR2 SFDVKD. In nucleotides, the CDR3 is TGTGCCACCAGTGCCGCCCTCGGGACAGGTCCCTACGAGCAGTACTTC. Its translation: CATSAALGTGPYEQYF.

This clonotype was observed at least ten times. The J gene is TRBJ1-1, the V gene TRBV27, with 8 bases identical to TRBD1. V was clipped by 3 bases and J by 6 bases; unmatched bases: 6. CDR3 length: 14 amino acids. Per the germline V gene, CDR1 is MNHEY and CDR2 is SMNVEV (reference sequence). The CDR3 here is CASSFQGARAEAFF. The CDR3 coding sequence is TGTGCCAGCAGTTTTCAGGGGGCGAGAGCTGAAGCTTTCTTT.

This clonotype was seen repeatedly, ten times or more. The chain combines TRBV27 with TRBJ2-7; D is uncertain. Trimming took 2 bases from V and 0 from J, leaving 14 bases between them. The CDR3 has 16 amino acids. CDR1 and CDR2 (germline): MNHEY, SMNVEV (reference sequence). CDR3 nucleotides: TGTGCCAGCAGTTTAAAAGGGTACCATTACTCCTACGAGCAGTACTTC. Residues: CASSLKGYHYSYEQYF.

This clonotype has a single count. CDR3 sequence (DNA): TGTGCCAGCAGCTTGGGGACAGGGCTCCCCTATGGCTACACCTTC. It translates to CASSLGTGLPYGYTF. The chain has TRBV5-6 and TRBJ1-2, with TRBD1 matching over 8 bases. The CDR3 sequence is 15 residues long. Germline loops: CDR1 SGHDT, CDR2 YYEEEE. Trimming cost V 0 bases and J 4 bases; bases outside gene matches: 5.

The chain recombines TRBV6-1 with TRBJ1-2; no definite D call. Trimming shortened V by 3 bases and J by 0 bases, and 8 bases separated the two germline ends. CDR3 length: 14 amino acids. Germline-derived CDR1 and CDR2 are MNHNS and SASEGT. The CDR3 DNA reads as TGTGCCAGCAGTGATTACGGAGCTAACTATGGCTACACCTTC. Amino acids: CASSDYGANYGYTF.

This clonotype appeared a few times. The chain carries TRBV5-1 and TRBJ1-1; possibly TRBD1 for D (5 bases). Germline V CDR1 and CDR2: SGHRS, YFSETQ. Trimming stripped 2 bases from V and 4 bases from J, with 15 bases between. CDR3 length: 15 amino acids. CDR3 DNA: TGCGCCAGCAGCTTACGGGGGTACGGAACCACTGAAGCTTTCTTT. This encodes CASSLRGYGTTEAFF.

The chain joins TRBV5-1 to TRBJ2-7, with 10 bases fitting TRBD1. CDR1 and CDR2 from the germline V gene are SGHRS and YFSETQ. CDR3 length: 15 amino acids. V shed 4 bases, J shed 6 bases, and the junction held 10 bases outside the gene matches. CDR3 region: CASSQLPGQGSEQYF. The DNA for the CDR3 is TGCGCCAGCAGCCAGCTACCGGGACAGGGGTCCGAGCAGTACTTC.